This T cell receptor (beta chain) was captured by sequencing in a study of cytomegalovirus exposure and HLA in healthy donors. Whole-study findings and limits: Cytomegalovirus association was listed for 164 TCR beta chains. HLA alleles showed associations with 15,000 to 20,000 TCR beta sequences in a later analysis, at a 0.05 false discovery rate. For presence/absence analyses, sequencing depth was assumed to be roughly uniform across donors.

Remarks on this clone: What it binds is not known.

The PCR made use of 60 Vbeta and 13 Jbeta primers. TCRdb's copy holds only in-frame clones and misses some; the assay was immunoSEQ multiplex PCR. The sample has about 160,000 clones, roughly 83% seen once. Trimming cost V 3 bases and J 4 bases; bases outside gene matches: 13. Germline V gives CDR1 LNHDA, CDR2 SQIVND (reference sequence). There are 18 residues in the CDR3. Healthy individuals who donated bone marrow served as the donors. The source of this sequence is a woman aged 18 to 35 in good health and CMV-seronegative. V is TRBV19 and J is TRBJ2-1, with 9 bases that match TRBD1. The sample consisted of PBMCs. The CDR3 coding sequence is TGTGCCAGTAGTATGGGGGGGACAGGGCCATTCCCTTACAATGAGCAGTTCTTC. The encoded protein is CASSMGGTGPFPYNEQFF.